This TCR beta chain appears in the sequencing data of a study of T cells in Graves' hyperthyroidism and ophthalmopathy. Trimming cost V 10 bases and J 7 bases, with 16 bases left between them. In germline, CDR1 is LNHDA, CDR2 SQIVND (reference sequence). CDR3 length: 13 residues. The TCR beta CDR3 regions underwent amplification using RNA transcripts as the source. Using the HTBI primer set, a first-round RT-PCR was run on the TCR CDR3. TCRdb ran MiXCR on the multiplex PCR reads and lists one entry per CDR3 protein. The table records 750,000 to 900,000 distinct CDR3 sequences, 35% to 45% of them present only once. This clonotype was seen at least ten times.

The sequence was obtained from a man in his late teens or twenties with Graves' hyperthyroidism. Sequenced: blood. This chain connects TRBV19 to TRBJ1-4, with D maybe TRBD1 (5 bases). The CDR3: CATTGGGGEKLFF. The DNA of the CDR3 is TGTGCCACTACAGGTGGGGGGGGTGAAAAACTGTTTTTT.